This T cell receptor beta chain was captured in a study of T cells after yellow fever vaccination. Background on the study: Low-cell-number fractions underwent preparation using SMART-Seq v4 Ultra Low Input.

CDR1 and CDR2 from the germline V gene are ENHRY and SYGVKD. The CDR3 runs to 14 residues. V dropped 2 bases and J dropped 4 bases, with 11 bases sitting between them. Ten or more counts support this clonotype. 5'RACE template switching generated TCR cDNA, adding a universal primer site and UMIs. TCRdb re-analysed the 5' RACE reads in MiXCR, keeping a single row per CDR3 protein. The repertoire holds around 160,000 distinct CDR3 sequences, 6% to 7.5% seen once, with around 2.3% in the top ten. The sample in question was CD4+ T cells sorted from PBMCs, obtained around 5 days after the first yellow fever vaccination. The chain employs TRBV10-3 and TRBJ2-5; weak D call: TRBD2 (6 bases). This receptor was identified in a man aged 18 to 30 who received the YFV17D yellow fever vaccine. CDR3 nucleotide sequence: TGTGCCATCAGTGAGATCCAGGGAGGAGAGACCCAGTACTTC. Encoded protein: CAISEIQGGETQYF.